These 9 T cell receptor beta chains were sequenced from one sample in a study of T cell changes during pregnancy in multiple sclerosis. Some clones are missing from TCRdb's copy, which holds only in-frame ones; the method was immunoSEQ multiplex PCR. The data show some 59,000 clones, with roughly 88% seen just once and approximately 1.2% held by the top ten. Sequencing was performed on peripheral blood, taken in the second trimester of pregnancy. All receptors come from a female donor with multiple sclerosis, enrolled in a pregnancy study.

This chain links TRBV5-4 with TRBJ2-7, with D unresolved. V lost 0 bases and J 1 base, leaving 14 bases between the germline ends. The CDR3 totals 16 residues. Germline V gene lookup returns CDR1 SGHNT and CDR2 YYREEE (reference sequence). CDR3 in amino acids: CASSLVSAGLSYEQYF. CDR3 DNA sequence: TGTGCCAGCAGCTTGGTGTCGGCAGGTTTGTCCTACGAGCAGTACTTC.

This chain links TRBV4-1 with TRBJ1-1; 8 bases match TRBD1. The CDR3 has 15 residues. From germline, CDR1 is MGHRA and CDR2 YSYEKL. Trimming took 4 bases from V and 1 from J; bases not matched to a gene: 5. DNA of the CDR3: TGCGCCAGCAGCCGACCCGGGACAGGGAACACTGAAGCTTTCTTT. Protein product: CASSRPGTGNTEAFF.

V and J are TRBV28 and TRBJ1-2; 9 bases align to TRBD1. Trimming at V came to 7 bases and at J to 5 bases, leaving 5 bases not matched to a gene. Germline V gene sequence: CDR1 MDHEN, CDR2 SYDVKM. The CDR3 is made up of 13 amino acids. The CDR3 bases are TGTGCCAGCATTGACAGGGGGAATTATGGCTACACCTTC. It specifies CASIDRGNYGYTF.

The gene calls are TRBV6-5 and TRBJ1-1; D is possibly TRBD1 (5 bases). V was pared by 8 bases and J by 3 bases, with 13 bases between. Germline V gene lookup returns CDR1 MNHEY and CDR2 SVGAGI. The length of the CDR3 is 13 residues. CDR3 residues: CASSEGAYTEAFF. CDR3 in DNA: TGTGCCAGCTCGGAAGGGGCCTACACTGAAGCTTTCTTT.

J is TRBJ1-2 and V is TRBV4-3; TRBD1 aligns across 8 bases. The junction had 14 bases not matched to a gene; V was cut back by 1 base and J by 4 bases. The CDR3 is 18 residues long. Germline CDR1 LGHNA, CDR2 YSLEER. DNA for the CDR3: TGCGCCAGCAGCCAAGTTGGTTGGACAGGGTACAGGAGCTATGGCTACACCTTC. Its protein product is CASSQVGWTGYRSYGYTF.

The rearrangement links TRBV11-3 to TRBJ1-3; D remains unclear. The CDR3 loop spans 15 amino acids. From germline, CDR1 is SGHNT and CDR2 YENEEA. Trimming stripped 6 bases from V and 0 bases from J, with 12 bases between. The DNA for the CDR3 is TGTGCCAGCAGGAGGCCTCTGCTCTCTGGAAACACCATATATTTT. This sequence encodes CASRRPLLSGNTIYF.

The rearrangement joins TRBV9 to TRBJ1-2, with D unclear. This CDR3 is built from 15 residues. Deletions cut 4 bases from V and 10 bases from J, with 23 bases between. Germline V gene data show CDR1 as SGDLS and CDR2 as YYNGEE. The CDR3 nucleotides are TGTGCCAGCAGCCTGCTGGCCCGGAGGGCGTCTGACTACACCTTC. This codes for CASSLLARRASDYTF.

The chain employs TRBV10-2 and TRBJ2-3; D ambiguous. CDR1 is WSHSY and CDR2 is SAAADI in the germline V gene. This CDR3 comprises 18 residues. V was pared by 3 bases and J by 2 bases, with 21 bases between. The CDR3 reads CASSDPPFIERNTDTQYF. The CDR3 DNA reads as TGCGCCAGCAGTGACCCCCCGTTTATCGAGCGAAACACAGATACGCAGTATTTT.

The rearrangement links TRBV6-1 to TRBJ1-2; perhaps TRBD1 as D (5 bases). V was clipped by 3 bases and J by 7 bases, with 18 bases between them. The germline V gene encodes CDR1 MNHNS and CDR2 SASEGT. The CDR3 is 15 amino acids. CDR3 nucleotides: TGTGCCAGCAGTGAGGGCAGGGCTATTATTCTTGGCTACACCTTC. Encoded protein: CASSEGRAIILGYTF.